The 22 T cell receptor beta chains below were found in one sample sequenced in a study of cytomegalovirus exposure and HLA in healthy donors. In the PCR, 60 Vbeta and 13 Jbeta primers were used. Here immunoSEQ multiplex PCR was the method, and the copy in TCRdb shows in-frame clones only, minus some. Here the sample spans approximately 95,000 clones, 81% being singletons. The specimen was PBMCs. These TCRs come from a woman aged 65 to 85 in good health and CMV-seropositive.

The rearrangement uses TRBV11-1 and TRBJ2-7; no reliable D call. The CDR3 consists of 12 residues. Between the trimmed V and J ends, which lost 4 bases and 6 bases, there was a span of 10 bases. Germline V gives CDR1 SGHAT, CDR2 FQDESV (reference sequence). The CDR3 bases are TGTGCCAGCAGCTCCACACCATTCGAGCAGTACTTC. Amino acids: CASSSTPFEQYF.

The rearrangement joins TRBV4-3 to TRBJ2-2; tentatively, D is TRBD2 (6 bases). The germline CDR1 and CDR2 sequences are LGHNA and YSLEER. The ends were cut back, 0 bases at V and 1 base at J, with 15 bases in the middle. The CDR3 consists of 18 residues. Written as DNA, the CDR3 is TGCGCCAGCAGCCAAGAGAGCAGAGGGACTGGGAACACCGGGGAGCTGTTTTTT. Translating gives CASSQESRGTGNTGELFF.

V usage is TRBV18 and J usage is TRBJ2-1; TRBD2 matches 12 bases. V shed 3 bases, J shed 8 bases, and the junction held 8 bases outside the gene matches. Germline CDR1 reads KGHSH; CDR2 reads LQKENI. The CDR3 covers 16 residues. The CDR3: CASSPRLAGVNDEQFF. As DNA, the CDR3 is TGTGCCAGCTCACCTAGACTAGCGGGAGTTAACGATGAGCAGTTCTTC.

The chain recombines TRBV4-3 with TRBJ2-1; a weak D match, TRBD2 (6 bases). Between the trimmed V and J ends, which lost 4 bases and 9 bases, there was a span of 13 bases. CDR3 length: 13 residues. Germline V gene lookup returns CDR1 LGHNA and CDR2 YSLEER. CDR3 nucleotide sequence: TGCGCCAGCAGCCCCGAGACTAGGACTGAGCAGTTCTTC. Protein: CASSPETRTEQFF.

The V and J genes are TRBV28 and TRBJ1-5; D possibly corresponds to TRBD1 (6 bases). The CDR3 runs to 14 residues. With 7 bases removed from V and 6 bases from J, the gap between germline ends came to 16 bases. Per the germline V gene, CDR1 is MDHEN and CDR2 is SYDVKM. CDR3 residues: CASTTLRGTQPQHF. The DNA of the CDR3 is TGTGCCAGCACCACACTCAGGGGTACTCAGCCCCAGCATTTT. Using reference TRBV28 and TRBJ1-5 for the parts outside the CDR3, the full variable domain is DVKVTQSSRYLVKRTGEKVFLECVQDMDHENMFWYRQDPGLGLRLIYFSYDVKMKEKGDIPEGYSVSREKKERFSLILESASTNQTSMYLCASTTLRGTQPQHFGDGTRLSIL.

This chain connects TRBV7-2 to TRBJ2-7, with TRBD1 identical over 8 bases. The CDR3 has 15 amino acids. The V and J ends lost 5 bases and 7 bases, in that order; junction bases with no gene match: 13. CDR1 SGHTA and CDR2 FQGNSA come from the germline V gene. CDR3 DNA sequence: TGTGCCAGCAGCCCTGTCGGGCAGGGGGCCGATGAGCAGTACTTC. Protein sequence: CASSPVGQGADEQYF.

This clone was counted a single time. The chain links TRBV10-1 to TRBJ2-7; D is perhaps TRBD2 (6 bases). The germline V gene has CDR1 WNHNN and CDR2 SYGVQD (reference sequence). Trimming took 0 bases from V and 5 from J, leaving 14 bases between them. CDR3 length: 15 residues. The CDR3 spells CASSESRRGSNEQYF. CDR3 nucleotide sequence: TGCGCCAGCAGTGAGTCACGGCGGGGATCTAACGAGCAGTACTTC.

The chain joins TRBV6-6 to TRBJ2-7; 7 bases line up with TRBD1. The CDR3 totals 15 residues. CDR1 is MNHNY, CDR2 SVGAGI, per germline (reference sequence). The V and J ends lost 6 bases and 6 bases, in that order; junction bases with no gene match: 14. This CDR3 is CASSDRQGAVSEQYF. The CDR3, as DNA: TGTGCCAGCAGCGACCGACAGGGCGCGGTGTCCGAGCAGTACTTC.

A single count supports this clone. V is TRBV5-4 and J is TRBJ2-2; D ambiguous. This CDR3 is built from 15 residues. Trimming cost V 2 bases and J 1 base, with 9 bases left between them. Per germline, CDR1 SGHNT and CDR2 YYREEE (reference sequence). The CDR3 is CASSFGLRNTGELFF. In nucleotides, the CDR3 is TGTGCCAGCAGCTTTGGGCTAAGGAACACCGGGGAGCTGTTTTTT.

The chain couples TRBV19 to TRBJ1-1, with no clear D. V was shortened by 6 bases and J by 7 bases, with 15 bases between the two germline ends. The germline V gene has CDR1 LNHDA and CDR2 SQIVND (reference sequence). This CDR3 is built from 13 residues. CDR3 sequence (DNA): TGTGCCAGTAGGCGAGGGCAGGTTGGTGAAGCTTTCTTT. Translating gives CASRRGQVGEAFF.

V gene TRBV9 combines with J gene TRBJ1-1; perhaps TRBD1 as D (5 bases). Between the trimmed V and J ends, which lost 1 base and 6 bases, there was a span of 10 bases. Looked up from germline, CDR1 is SGDLS and CDR2 is YYNGEE. CDR3 size: 13 residues. CDR3 coding DNA: TGTGCCAGCAGCGTACGCAGGGATTCTGAAGCTTTCTTT. This encodes CASSVRRDSEAFF.

This chain joins TRBV19 and TRBJ1-5; TRBD1 matches 9 bases. Trimming took 7 bases from V and 10 from J; bases not matched to a gene: 14. Per the germline V gene, CDR1 is LNHDA and CDR2 is SQIVND (reference sequence). There are 15 residues in the CDR3. CDR3 in amino acids: CASTGDRAGKGPQHF. CDR3 nucleotides: TGTGCCAGTACCGGGGACAGGGCTGGCAAGGGACCCCAGCATTTT.

This rearrangement joins TRBV28 to TRBJ1-1; 8 bases are shared with TRBD1. The V gene end was trimmed by 2 bases and the J gene end by 5 bases; junction bases not matched to a gene: 10. Germline CDR1 and CDR2: MDHEN and SYDVKM. This CDR3 has 16 residues. The CDR3 here is CASSLMLGQGGTEAFF. In nucleotides, the CDR3 is TGTGCCAGCAGTTTAATGTTAGGACAGGGTGGGACTGAAGCTTTCTTT.

This chain connects TRBV15 to TRBJ2-7; D is perhaps TRBD1 (5 bases). V lost 0 bases, J lost 5 bases, and 14 bases lay in between. The CDR3 has 15 residues. Germline V gene data show CDR1 as LNHNV and CDR2 as YYDKDF (reference sequence). The CDR3 DNA is TGTGCCACCAGCAGAGAGGCAGGGATCATCGACGAGCAGTACTTC. Translating gives CATSREAGIIDEQYF.

This chain connects TRBV29-1 to TRBJ1-1; possible D gene TRBD1, 6 bases. The V gene lost 5 bases and the J gene lost 5 bases, with 15 bases spanning the gap. Germline V gives CDR1 SQVTM, CDR2 ANQGSEA. This CDR3 is built from 13 residues. The DNA of the CDR3 is TGCAGCGTTCACCTAGGGGGGGGTACTGAAGCTTTCTTT. Translating it yields CSVHLGGGTEAFF.

The chain is built from TRBV18 and TRBJ2-7; 8 positions match TRBD1. Germline-derived CDR1 and CDR2 are KGHSH and LQKENI. CDR3 size: 14 residues. Trimming cost V 1 base and J 6 bases; bases outside gene matches: 5. DNA for the CDR3: TGTGCCAGCTCACCACGTCAGGGGGCTGGCGAGCAGTACTTC. It encodes CASSPRQGAGEQYF. Combining the CDR3 with reference TRBV18 and TRBJ2-7 gives the whole variable domain NAGVMQNPRHLVRRRGQEARLRCSPMKGHSHVYWYRQLPEEGLKFMVYLQKENIIDESGMPKERFSAEFPKEGPSILRIQQVVRGDSAAYFCASSPRQGAGEQYFGPGTRLTVT.

The chain uses TRBV9 and TRBJ2-7, with 10 bases that match TRBD1. Per the germline V gene, CDR1 is SGDLS and CDR2 is YYNGEE. This CDR3 is 15 amino acids long. Trimming took 0 bases from V and 7 from J; bases not matched to a gene: 7. CDR3 in DNA: TGTGCCAGCAGCGTAGAAGGGACAGGGGACAATGAGCAGTACTTC. Protein: CASSVEGTGDNEQYF.

The V gene is TRBV2, the J gene TRBJ1-5; a weak D match, TRBD1 (5 bases). The germline gives CDR1 SNHLY, CDR2 FYNNEI. This CDR3 comprises 13 residues. Trimming stripped 11 bases from V and 0 bases from J, with 11 bases between. In nucleotides, the CDR3 is TGTGCCGGAAGACAGAATAGCAATCAGCCCCAGCATTTT. This codes for CAGRQNSNQPQHF. The entire variable domain, with the rest obtained from reference TRBV2 and TRBJ1-5, is as follows: EPEVTQTPSHQVTQMGQEVILRCVPISNHLYFYWYRQILGQKVEFLVSFYNNEISEKSEIFDDQFSVERPDGSNFTLKIRSTKLEDSAMYFCAGRQNSNQPQHFGDGTRLSIL.

This chain uses TRBV21-1 with TRBJ2-1; the table's D call, TRBD2, has no DNA check behind it. TRBV21-1 is an annotated pseudogene. There are 16 residues in the CDR3. CDR3 region: CASRQGTSGSCNEQFF. The CDR3 DNA reads as TGTGCCAGCAGACAAGGGACTAGCGGGAGTTGCAATGAGCAGTTCTTC.

This clone occurred a few times. This chain connects TRBV14 to TRBJ1-4, with 10 positions matching TRBD1. Germline-derived CDR1 and CDR2 are SGHDN and FVKESK. The CDR3 covers 15 residues. J was trimmed by 6 bases and V by 6 bases; bases with no gene match: 7. CDR3 sequence reads: CASRPSGTGDEKLFF. The CDR3 bases are TGTGCCAGCAGACCGTCGGGGACAGGGGATGAAAAACTGTTTTTT.

This chain links TRBV13 with TRBJ2-3; 9 bases map to TRBD1. In germline, CDR1 is PRHDT, CDR2 FYEKMQ (reference sequence). With V trimmed by 5 bases and J by 1 base, 4 bases remained unmatched. This CDR3 region has 15 residues. In DNA form, the CDR3 reads TGTGCCAGCAGCCCGGACAGGGGTGGCACAGATACGCAGTATTTT. Its translation is CASSPDRGGTDTQYF.

The chain couples TRBV6-5 to TRBJ2-3; TRBD2 agrees at 10 bases. The CDR3 length is 15 residues. CDR1 and CDR2 from the germline V gene are MNHEY and SVGAGI. The V and J ends lost 5 bases and 9 bases, in that order; junction bases with no gene match: 11. The CDR3 loop is CASSPLAGADGTQYF. DNA for the CDR3: TGTGCCAGCAGTCCCCTAGCGGGAGCGGACGGGACGCAGTATTTT.